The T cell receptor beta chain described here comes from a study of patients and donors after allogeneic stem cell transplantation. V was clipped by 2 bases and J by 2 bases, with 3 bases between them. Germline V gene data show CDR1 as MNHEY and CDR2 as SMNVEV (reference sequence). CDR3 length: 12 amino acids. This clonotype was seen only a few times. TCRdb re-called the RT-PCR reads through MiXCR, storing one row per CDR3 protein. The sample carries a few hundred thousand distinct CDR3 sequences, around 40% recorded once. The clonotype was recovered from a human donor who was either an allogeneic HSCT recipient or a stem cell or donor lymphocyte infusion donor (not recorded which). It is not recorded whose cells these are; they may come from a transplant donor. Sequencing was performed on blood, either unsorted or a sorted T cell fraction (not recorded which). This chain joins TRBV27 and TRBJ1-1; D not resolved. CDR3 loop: CASSLPNTEAFF. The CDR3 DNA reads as TGTGCCAGCAGTTTACCTAACACTGAAGCTTTCTTT.